This T cell receptor (beta chain) was identified during a study of cytomegalovirus exposure and HLA in healthy donors. Sequencing used immunoSEQ multiplex PCR; TCRdb keeps in-frame clones, though not all of them. This table has about 160,000 clones, about 90% appearing once. Germline CDR1 is LNHDA and CDR2 is SQIVND (reference sequence). With 7 bases clipped from V and 4 bases from J, the junction kept 5 bases outside the gene matches. The length of the CDR3 is 14 residues. Study findings and constraints: Within the 120 or so validation repertoires, first-cohort TCR clusters tended to co-occur, according to a later analysis.

A remark on this clone: Its antigen is not identified.

The receptor comes from a woman younger than 45 in good health and CMV-seronegative. The rearrangement uses TRBV19 and TRBJ2-3; TRBD2 matches 10 bases. Source material: PBMCs. DNA for the CDR3: TGTGCCAGTACCCCTAGCGGGAGCCCAGATACGCAGTATTTT. Its translation is CASTPSGSPDTQYF. The whole variable domain, remainder taken from reference TRBV19 and TRBJ2-3, is DGGITQSPKYLFRKEGQNVTLSCEQNLNHDAMYWYRQDPGQGLRLIYYSQIVNDFQKGDIAEGYSVSREKKESFPLTVTSAQKNPTAFYLCASTPSGSPDTQYFGPGTRLTVL.